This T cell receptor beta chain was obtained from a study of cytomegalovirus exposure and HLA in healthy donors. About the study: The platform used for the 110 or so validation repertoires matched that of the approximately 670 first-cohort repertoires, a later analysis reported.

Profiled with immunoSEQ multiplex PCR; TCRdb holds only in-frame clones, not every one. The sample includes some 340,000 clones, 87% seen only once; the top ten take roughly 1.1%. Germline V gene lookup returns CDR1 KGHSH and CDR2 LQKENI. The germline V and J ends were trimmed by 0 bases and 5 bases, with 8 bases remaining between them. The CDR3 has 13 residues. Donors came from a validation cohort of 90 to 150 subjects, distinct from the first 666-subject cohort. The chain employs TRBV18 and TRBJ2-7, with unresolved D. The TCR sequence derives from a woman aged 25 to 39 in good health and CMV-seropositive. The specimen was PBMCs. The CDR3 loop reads CASSPPASDEQYF. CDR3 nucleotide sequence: TGTGCCAGCTCACCACCGGCCAGCGACGAGCAGTACTTC. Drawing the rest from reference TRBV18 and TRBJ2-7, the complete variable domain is NAGVMQNPRHLVRRRGQEARLRCSPMKGHSHVYWYRQLPEEGLKFMVYLQKENIIDESGMPKERFSAEFPKEGPSILRIQQVVRGDSAAYFCASSPPASDEQYFGPGTRLTVT.